The TCR beta chain described here comes from a study of beta chain features in type 1 diabetes. Comments on this clone: Its matching antigen is unknown.

Whole-study findings and limits: Moderately but significantly shorter TCRB CDR3s were found in Type 1 diabetes patients in all four CD4+ subsets.

Germline V gene lookup returns CDR1 SGHRS and CDR2 YFSETQ. This CDR3 has 18 residues. Trimming left V 0 bases short and J 1 base short, with 20 bases between. Reverse transcription of all isolated RNA meant that expressed TCRB transcripts were sequenced. Assay: immunoSEQ multiplex PCR; the TCRdb copy retains only in-frame clones and omits some. The sample shows about 650,000 clones, 9.5% to 15% of them seen only once. Purities in excess of 95% were seen in all sorted populations. The sequencing input was naive CD4+ T cells from blood. The V gene is TRBV5-1, the J gene TRBJ2-7, with D maybe TRBD2 (7 bases). The origin of this receptor is a young man with type 1 diabetes. This chain's CDR3 is CASSLAVAGAEFSYEQYF. The CDR3 bases are TGCGCCAGCAGCTTGGCCGTCGCGGGGGCCGAGTTTTCCTACGAGCAGTACTTC.